Reported below is one T cell receptor beta chain. Which antigen it targets is not known. This may arise from a read error, as a much more abundant clone is one base away. CDR1 is given as SNHLY and CDR2 as FYNNEI, both from the germline V gene. From cysteine to phenylalanine, the CDR3 is 12 amino acids long. The read is trimmed to its CDR3 DNA, 36 bases read in frame from base 1. V is pared back by 5 bases and J by 1 base, with 5 bases lying between the germline termini. The data stem from a study of blood T cell repertoires in COVID-19 (dated by TCRdb to the early 2020s). Describing the broader study: Samples from collaborators originated in the United States, Italy and Spain and spanned both the acute and convalescent phases of COVID-19. The material from the prospective study consisted of cDNA or gDNA derived from T cells, B-cell-depleted T cells, or PBMCs. Deeply sampled blood TCRbeta repertoires from subjects exposed to, actively infected with, or recovered from COVID-19 were included in the dataset. The repertoires were made available in a free public database intended to serve as a resource for research on the immune response to SARS-CoV-2. Samples were obtained from the ongoing ImmuneRACE study (first 160 participants) and from 1,200 or so subjects provided by 6 global collaborators. Nearly every sample came with metadata listing a de-identified subject ID, COVID-19 status, age in years and sex. Where available, HLA class I and class II types were taken from metadata supplied by the sample provider and were not determined by assay-based typing.

TCRbeta CDR3 regions were amplified from genomic DNA using the immunoSEQ Assay, a bias-controlled multiplex PCR. Per the original workflow: Nucleated cell counts per sample were estimated from amplification of reference gene primers within the assay. To quantify the absolute abundance of each unique TCRbeta CDR3 rearrangement, sequence reads were collapsed and filtered. For each sample, productive Simpson clonality was calculated by taking the square root of Simpson's diversity index across productive rearrangements. In its TCRdb copy, this immuneACCESS table keeps in-frame sequences only and misses some clones. Where compared with another copy, unresolved V genes explain less than half of these, and the others have no known cause. D and trimming come from the DNA, and the V and J calls and clone size come from that table. A total of some 340,000 clones appear in this sample, less than 90% of them only once. The ten largest clones add up to about 4.9% of the sample.

In the prospective study, participants were about 18 to 100 years old, resided in 20 to 30 geographic areas of the United States, and were enrolled through a virtual design. In the prospective study, participants were assigned to cohorts based on the clinical history participants reported in a screening survey and a study questionnaire. For ImmuneRACE Cohort 3, a participant was defined as recovered based on two consecutive negative NP/OP PCR tests, clearance by a healthcare professional, or resolution of symptoms. Mobile phlebotomists in the prospective study collected whole blood, serum and a nasopharyngeal or oropharyngeal swab from every participant. Participants in the prospective study had the option to provide additional blood draws and questionnaires over an approximately two-month period. Before DNA extraction, blood samples from the prospective study were shipped at room temperature or frozen.

Points the paper makes about the study in general: How much clinical and demographic metadata was included differed by source and by participant, and the metadata was provided uncurated.

The sequence was obtained from a woman between 45 and 60 years old who had recovered from COVID-19. Sequencing was performed on PBMCs or T cells enriched from blood (not recorded which). The chain is encoded by TRBV2 joined to TRBJ1-1; the D gene cannot be named for sure. The nucleotides are TGTGCCAGCAGTTTAGAGAACACTGAAGCTTTCTTT. Translated, this gives CASSLENTEAFF.